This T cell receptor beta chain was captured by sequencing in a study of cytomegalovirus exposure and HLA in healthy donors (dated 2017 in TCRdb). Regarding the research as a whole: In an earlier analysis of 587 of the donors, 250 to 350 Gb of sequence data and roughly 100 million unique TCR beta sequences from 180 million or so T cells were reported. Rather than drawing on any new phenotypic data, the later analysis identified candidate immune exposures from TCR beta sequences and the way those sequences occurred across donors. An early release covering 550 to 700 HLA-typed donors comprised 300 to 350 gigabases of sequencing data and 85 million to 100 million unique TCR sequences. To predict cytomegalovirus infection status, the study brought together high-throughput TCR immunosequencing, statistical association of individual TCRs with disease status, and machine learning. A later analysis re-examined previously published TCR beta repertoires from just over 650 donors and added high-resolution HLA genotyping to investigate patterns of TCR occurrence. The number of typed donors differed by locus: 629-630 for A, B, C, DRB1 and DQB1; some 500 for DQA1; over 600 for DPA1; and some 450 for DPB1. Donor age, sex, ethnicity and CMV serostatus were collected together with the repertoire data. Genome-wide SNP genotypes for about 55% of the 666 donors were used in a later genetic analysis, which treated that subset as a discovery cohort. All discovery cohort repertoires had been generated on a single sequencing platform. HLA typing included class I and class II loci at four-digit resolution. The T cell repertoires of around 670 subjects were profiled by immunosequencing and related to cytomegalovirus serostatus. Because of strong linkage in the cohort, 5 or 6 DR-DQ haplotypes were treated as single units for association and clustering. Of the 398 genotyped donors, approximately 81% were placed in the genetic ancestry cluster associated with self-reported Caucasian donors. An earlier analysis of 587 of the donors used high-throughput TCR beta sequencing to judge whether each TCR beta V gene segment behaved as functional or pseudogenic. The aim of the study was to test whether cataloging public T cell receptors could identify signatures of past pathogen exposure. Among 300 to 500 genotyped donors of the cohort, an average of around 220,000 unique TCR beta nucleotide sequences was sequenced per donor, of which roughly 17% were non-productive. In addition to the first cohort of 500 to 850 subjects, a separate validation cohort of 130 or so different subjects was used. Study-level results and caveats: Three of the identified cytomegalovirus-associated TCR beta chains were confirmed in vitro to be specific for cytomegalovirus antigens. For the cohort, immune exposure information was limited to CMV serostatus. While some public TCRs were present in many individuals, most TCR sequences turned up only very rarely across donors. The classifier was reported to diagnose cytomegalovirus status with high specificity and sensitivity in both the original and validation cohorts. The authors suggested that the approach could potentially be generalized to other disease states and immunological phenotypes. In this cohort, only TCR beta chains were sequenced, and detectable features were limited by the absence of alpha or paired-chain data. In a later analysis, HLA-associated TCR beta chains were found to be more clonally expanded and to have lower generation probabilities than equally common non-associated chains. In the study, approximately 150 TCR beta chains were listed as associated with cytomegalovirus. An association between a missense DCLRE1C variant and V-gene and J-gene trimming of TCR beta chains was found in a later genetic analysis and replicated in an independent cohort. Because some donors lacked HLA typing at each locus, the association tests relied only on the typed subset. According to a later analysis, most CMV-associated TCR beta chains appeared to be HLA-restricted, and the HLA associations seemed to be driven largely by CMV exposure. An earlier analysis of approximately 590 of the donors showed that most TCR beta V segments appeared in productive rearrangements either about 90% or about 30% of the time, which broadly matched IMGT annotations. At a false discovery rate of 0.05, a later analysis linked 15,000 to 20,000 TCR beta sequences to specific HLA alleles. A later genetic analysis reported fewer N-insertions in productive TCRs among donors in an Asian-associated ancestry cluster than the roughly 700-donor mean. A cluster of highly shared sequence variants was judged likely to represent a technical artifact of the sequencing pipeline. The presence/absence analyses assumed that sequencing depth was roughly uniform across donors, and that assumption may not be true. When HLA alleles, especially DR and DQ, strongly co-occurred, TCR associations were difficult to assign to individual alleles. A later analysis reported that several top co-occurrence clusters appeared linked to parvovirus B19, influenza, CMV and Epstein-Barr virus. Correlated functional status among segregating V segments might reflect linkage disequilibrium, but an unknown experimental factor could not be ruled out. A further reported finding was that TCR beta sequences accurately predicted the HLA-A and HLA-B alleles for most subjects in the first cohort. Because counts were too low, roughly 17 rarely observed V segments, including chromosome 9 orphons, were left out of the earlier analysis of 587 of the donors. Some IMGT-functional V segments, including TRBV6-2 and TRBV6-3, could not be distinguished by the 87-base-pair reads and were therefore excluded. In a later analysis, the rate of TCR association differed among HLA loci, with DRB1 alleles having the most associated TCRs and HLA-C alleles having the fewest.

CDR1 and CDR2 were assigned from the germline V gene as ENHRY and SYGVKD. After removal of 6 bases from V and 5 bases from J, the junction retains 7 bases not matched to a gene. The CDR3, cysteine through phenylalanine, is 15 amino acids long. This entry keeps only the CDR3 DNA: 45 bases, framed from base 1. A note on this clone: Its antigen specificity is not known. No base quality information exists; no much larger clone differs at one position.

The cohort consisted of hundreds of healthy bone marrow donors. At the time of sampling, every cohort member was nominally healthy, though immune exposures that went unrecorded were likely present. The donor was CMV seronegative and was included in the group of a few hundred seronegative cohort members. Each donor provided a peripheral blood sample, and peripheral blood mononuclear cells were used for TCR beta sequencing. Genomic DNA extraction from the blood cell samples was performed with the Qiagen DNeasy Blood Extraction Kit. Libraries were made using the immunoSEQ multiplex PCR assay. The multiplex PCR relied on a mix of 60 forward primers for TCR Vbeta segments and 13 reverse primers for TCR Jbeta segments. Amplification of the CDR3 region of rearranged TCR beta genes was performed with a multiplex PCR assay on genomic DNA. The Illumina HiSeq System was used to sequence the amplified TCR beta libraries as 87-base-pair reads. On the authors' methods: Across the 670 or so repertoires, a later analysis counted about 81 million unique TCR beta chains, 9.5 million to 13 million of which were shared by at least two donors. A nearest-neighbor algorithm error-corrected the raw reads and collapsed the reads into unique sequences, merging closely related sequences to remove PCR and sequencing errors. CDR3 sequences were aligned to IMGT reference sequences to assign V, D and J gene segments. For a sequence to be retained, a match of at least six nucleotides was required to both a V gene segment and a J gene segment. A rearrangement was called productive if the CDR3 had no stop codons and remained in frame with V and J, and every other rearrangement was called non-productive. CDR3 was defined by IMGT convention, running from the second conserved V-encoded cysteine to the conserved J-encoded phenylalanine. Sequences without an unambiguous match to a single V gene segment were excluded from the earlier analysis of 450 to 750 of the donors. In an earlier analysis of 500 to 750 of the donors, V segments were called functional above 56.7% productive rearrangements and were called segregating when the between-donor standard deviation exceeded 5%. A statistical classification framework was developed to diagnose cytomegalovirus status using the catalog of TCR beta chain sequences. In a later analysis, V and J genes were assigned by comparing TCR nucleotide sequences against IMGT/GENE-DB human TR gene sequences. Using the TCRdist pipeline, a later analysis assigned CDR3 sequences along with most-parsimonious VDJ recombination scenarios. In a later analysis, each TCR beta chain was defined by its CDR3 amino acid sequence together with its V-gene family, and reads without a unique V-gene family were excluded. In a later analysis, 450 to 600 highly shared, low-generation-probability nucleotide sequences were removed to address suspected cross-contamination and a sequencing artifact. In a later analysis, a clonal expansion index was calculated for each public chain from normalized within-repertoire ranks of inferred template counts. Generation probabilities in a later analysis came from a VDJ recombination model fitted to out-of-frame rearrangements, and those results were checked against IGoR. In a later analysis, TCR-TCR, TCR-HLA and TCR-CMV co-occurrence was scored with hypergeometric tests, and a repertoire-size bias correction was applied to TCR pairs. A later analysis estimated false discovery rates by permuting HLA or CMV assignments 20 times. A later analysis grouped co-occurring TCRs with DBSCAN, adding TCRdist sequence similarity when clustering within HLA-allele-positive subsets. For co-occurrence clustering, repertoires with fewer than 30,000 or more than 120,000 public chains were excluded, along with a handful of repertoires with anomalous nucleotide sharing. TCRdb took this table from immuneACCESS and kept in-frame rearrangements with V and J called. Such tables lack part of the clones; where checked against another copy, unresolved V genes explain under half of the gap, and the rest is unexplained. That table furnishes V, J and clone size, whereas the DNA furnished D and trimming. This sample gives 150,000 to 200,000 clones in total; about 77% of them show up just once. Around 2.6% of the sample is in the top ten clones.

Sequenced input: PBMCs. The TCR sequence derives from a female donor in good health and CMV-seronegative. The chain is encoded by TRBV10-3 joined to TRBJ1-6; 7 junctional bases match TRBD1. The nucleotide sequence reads TGTGCCATCAGAGGGGCGGGACAGAATAATTCACCCCTCCACTTT. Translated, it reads CAIRGAGQNNSPLHF.